The 12 T cell receptor beta chains below come from one sample, sequenced in a study of sequential checkpoint blockade in melanoma. Indicated treatment: randomized to nivolumab then ipilimumab (arm A) or the reverse (arm B). Repertoires were generated with immunoSEQ multiplex PCR, while TCRdb's copy carries only in-frame clones and drops some. The repertoire holds around 16,000 clones, with roughly 93% as singletons. The material sequenced was CD8+ T cells sorted from blood (inferred from file names), taken from a patient given nivolumab and ipilimumab in sequence. The receptor set was obtained from a human donor with melanoma.

The chain links TRBV30 to TRBJ1-5; D is undetermined. The CDR3 runs 13 residues. Trimming pared 1 base from V and 4 bases from J, leaving 8 bases between. Germline CDR1 and CDR2: GTSNPN and SVGIG (reference sequence). The CDR3 DNA reads TGTGCCTGGAGTGGCGCCCAAAATCAGCCCCAGCATTTT. It translates to CAWSGAQNQPQHF.

The rearrangement links TRBV6-5 to TRBJ2-7; TRBD2 is a possible D gene (6 bases). The CDR3 has 14 amino acids. The V end was cut by 10 bases, the J end by 3 bases, with 19 bases between. CDR1 and CDR2 (germline): MNHEY, SVGAGI. DNA of the CDR3: TGTGCCACCAATGACGGGGCGGGGAACTACGAGCAGTACTTC. Its protein is CATNDGAGNYEQYF.

This chain connects TRBV11-2 to TRBJ1-1; TRBD1 matches 8 bases. After removal of 5 bases from V and 2 bases from J, the junction contained 7 bases not matched to a gene. Germline V gives CDR1 SGHAT, CDR2 FQNNGV. This CDR3 has 15 amino acids. CDR3 nucleotide sequence: TGTGCCAGCAGCCCATGGACAGGGTTTAACACTGAAGCTTTCTTT. It specifies CASSPWTGFNTEAFF.

The chain couples TRBV27 to TRBJ1-1; tentative D call: TRBD1 (5 bases). CDR3 length equals 16 residues. CDR1 MNHEY and CDR2 SMNVEV come from the germline V gene (reference sequence). V lost 6 bases, J lost 3 bases, and 20 bases lay in between. The CDR3 DNA sequence: TGTGCCAGCAGCTTCTCAGGGTCGAGGGAGGACACTGAAGCTTTCTTT. Protein: CASSFSGSREDTEAFF.

The gene calls are TRBV13 and TRBJ1-2, with D perhaps matching TRBD1 (6 bases). V was clipped by 5 bases and J by 8 bases, with 21 bases between them. The germline gives CDR1 PRHDT, CDR2 FYEKMQ (reference sequence). The CDR3 consists of 15 residues. In DNA form, the CDR3 reads TGTGCCAGCAGCCCGGACGCGGGGGGCGCGGGGGGCTACACCTTC. Its translation is CASSPDAGGAGGYTF.

V is TRBV7-6 and J is TRBJ1-5; D not resolved. With 2 bases removed from V and 4 bases from J, the gap between germline ends came to 6 bases. The CDR3 has 13 amino acids. CDR1 and CDR2 from the germline V gene are SGHVS and FNYEAQ. CDR3: CASSLSQNQPQHF. The CDR3 DNA reads TGTGCCAGCAGCTTATCACAGAATCAGCCCCAGCATTTT. The whole variable domain, remainder taken from reference TRBV7-6 and TRBJ1-5, is GAGVSQSPRYKVTKRGQDVALRCDPISGHVSLYWYRQALGQGPEFLTYFNYEAQQDKSGLPNDRFSAERPEGSISTLTIQRTEQRDSAMYRCASSLSQNQPQHFGDGTRLSIL.

V usage is TRBV4-3 and J usage is TRBJ1-2, with D unclear. Germline values: CDR1 LGHNA, CDR2 YSLEER. The ends were cut back, 1 base at V and 4 bases at J, with 16 bases in the middle. The CDR3 length is 16 residues. The CDR3 region has the DNA TGCGCCAGCAGCCAAGGAAAGGGAGGCTTTGGCTATGGCTACACCTTC. This encodes CASSQGKGGFGYGYTF.

The chain carries TRBV6-6 and TRBJ1-5; D uncertain. This CDR3 region has 10 residues. The V end was cut by 5 bases, the J end by 11 bases, with 7 bases between. CDR1 and CDR2 from the germline V gene are MNHNY and SVGAGI (reference sequence). The CDR3 DNA reads as TGTGCCAGCAGTGCCCAGTCCCAGCATTTT. It is translated as CASSAQSQHF.

This clone was detected a few times. This chain connects TRBV7-2 to TRBJ1-2; possible D gene TRBD1, 5 bases. Trimming took off 7 bases at V and 3 bases at J, with 18 bases between the two ends. Per germline, CDR1 SGHTA and CDR2 FQGNSA. This CDR3 is built from 15 residues. CDR3 bases: TGTGCCAGCAAGAGATCGGGGGAGGTGGACTATGGCTACACCTTC. This translates into CASKRSGEVDYGYTF.

The V call is TRBV13, the J call TRBJ1-1; 8 bases align to TRBD1. From germline, CDR1 is PRHDT and CDR2 FYEKMQ (reference sequence). The CDR3 loop spans 15 amino acids. After removal of 4 bases from V and 5 bases from J, the junction contained 9 bases not matched to a gene. The DNA for the CDR3 is TGTGCCAGCAGCTCCCCAAACGACAGGGGAACTGAAGCTTTCTTT. Residues: CASSSPNDRGTEAFF.

The J gene is TRBJ1-2, the V gene TRBV9; D unclear. The germline gives CDR1 SGDLS, CDR2 YYNGEE. The CDR3 loop spans 18 amino acids. V was clipped by 0 bases and J by 2 bases, with 20 bases between them. CDR3 protein: CASSVGSQESVVNYGYTF. Written as DNA, the CDR3 is TGTGCCAGCAGCGTAGGTAGTCAAGAGTCGGTGGTGAACTATGGCTACACCTTC.

The rearrangement uses TRBV27 and TRBJ2-7; 11 bases are shared with TRBD2. The junction had 9 bases not matched to a gene; V was cut back by 5 bases and J by 0 bases. This CDR3 region has 17 residues. Germline loops: CDR1 MNHEY, CDR2 SMNVEV (reference sequence). CDR3 protein: CASSPLTSGISSYEQYF. The CDR3 nucleotides read TGTGCCAGCAGTCCGCTGACTAGCGGGATTAGCTCCTACGAGCAGTACTTC.